This passage covers 27 T cell receptor beta chains from one sample sequenced in a study of blood T cell repertoires in COVID-19. The table came from immunoSEQ multiplex PCR; TCRdb's copy has only in-frame clones and leaves some out. The sample carries approximately 240,000 clones, 85% recorded once. Sequences were obtained from peripheral blood. Every receptor here comes from a woman aged 55-69 years with active or convalescent COVID-19.

The gene calls are TRBV7-9 and TRBJ1-3; tentatively, D is TRBD1 (5 bases). CDR1 is SEHNR and CDR2 is FQNEAQ in the germline V gene (reference sequence). V was cut by 0 bases and J by 0 bases, with 9 bases left in between. This CDR3 spans 16 amino acids. The CDR3: CASSLAGVNSGNTIYF. For the CDR3, the DNA is TGTGCCAGCAGCTTAGCAGGGGTCAACTCTGGAAACACCATATATTTT.

This chain uses TRBV7-9 with TRBJ1-3; TRBD1 aligns across 7 bases. The CDR3 extends over 16 amino acids. With 5 bases clipped from V and 2 bases from J, the junction kept 9 bases outside the gene matches. The germline gives CDR1 SEHNR, CDR2 FQNEAQ (reference sequence). Here the CDR3 DNA reads TGTGCCAGCAGCAAGCCGAGCGACAGGGCTGGAAACACCATATATTTT. Its protein product is CASSKPSDRAGNTIYF.

The CDR3 nucleotides read TGCGCCAGCAGCTCGGGTCGAAGCGGGAGCGTCCACGAGCAGTACTTC. Translated: CASSSGRSGSVHEQYF. The J gene is TRBJ2-7, the V gene TRBV5-1; TRBD2 aligns across 8 bases. V lost 3 bases, J lost 5 bases, and 13 bases stayed unmatched. The CDR3 has 16 residues. Germline lookup yields CDR1 SGHRS and CDR2 YFSETQ.

In the case of this clone: Compared with germline, one end of the junction differs, possibly owing to a read error. The rearrangement uses TRBV10-3 and TRBJ2-1, with TRBD1 matching 12 bases. This CDR3 region has 16 residues. Germline V CDR1 and CDR2: ENHRY, SYGVKD. CDR3 DNA sequence: TGTGCCATCAGTGAGTTGGGGACAGGGGGCTTTGGTCTAATGGTCTTC. Translated: CAISELGTGGFGLMVF.

V gene TRBV5-1 combines with J gene TRBJ2-1; a possible D gene is TRBD2 (6 bases). V was trimmed by 0 bases and J by 10 bases, leaving 17 bases between them. The germline CDR1 and CDR2 sequences are SGHRS and YFSETQ. The CDR3 sequence is 15 residues long. CDR3 sequence reads: CASSLAEGRAGEQFF. The CDR3 DNA reads TGCGCCAGCAGCTTGGCGGAGGGCCGAGCCGGAGAGCAGTTCTTC.

The chain is built from TRBV2 and TRBJ2-1, with 11 bases matching TRBD2. J gave up 8 bases and V 6 bases, and 9 bases lay outside the gene matches. From germline, CDR1 is SNHLY and CDR2 FYNNEI. This CDR3 is 15 amino acids long. The CDR3 is CASSPLAGGSDEQFF. In nucleotides, the CDR3 is TGTGCCAGCAGCCCGTTAGCGGGGGGGTCAGATGAGCAGTTCTTC.

This clone was recorded once. The rearrangement uses TRBV23-1 and TRBJ1-5, with D maybe TRBD1 (5 bases). TRBV23-1 falls under the ORF class, with uncertain function. The CDR3 has 14 residues. V lost 4 bases and J lost 4, with 11 bases in between. The CDR3 DNA follows: TGCGCCAGCAGTCTACGGGGGGGAAATCAGCCCCAGCATTTT. Protein sequence: CASSLRGGNQPQHF.

This clone was observed a few times. This chain links TRBV18 with TRBJ2-3, with TRBD1 matching 7 bases. V trimming: 2 bases; J trimming: 11 bases; junction bases outside the gene matches: 7. In germline, CDR1 is KGHSH, CDR2 LQKENI. The CDR3 consists of 13 residues. The CDR3 DNA reads TGTGCCAGCTCACCAGCATCCCGACAGGGGCAGTATTTT. Its translation: CASSPASRQGQYF.

The chain joins TRBV5-1 to TRBJ1-1; a possible D gene is TRBD1 (5 bases). The germline V gene encodes CDR1 SGHRS and CDR2 YFSETQ. V lost 6 bases and J lost 4, with 19 bases in between. The CDR3 covers 15 residues. The CDR3 protein is CASKALEGIGTEAFF. CDR3 in DNA: TGCGCCAGCAAGGCTTTGGAGGGGATAGGCACTGAAGCTTTCTTT.

This chain links TRBV4-2 with TRBJ1-1, with D possibly being TRBD1 (5 bases). V was shortened by 0 bases and J by 4 bases, with 12 bases between the two germline ends. The germline CDR1 and CDR2 sequences are LGHNA and YNFKEQ. The CDR3 loop spans 15 amino acids. The CDR3 DNA reads TGTGCCAGCAGCCAAGAGGGGCAGGGAGGCACTGAAGCTTTCTTT. Its translation: CASSQEGQGGTEAFF.

V gene TRBV21-1 combines with J gene TRBJ1-3. TRBV21-1 is given as a pseudogene. This CDR3 region has 16 residues. Here the CDR3 DNA reads TGTGCCAGCAGCAAAAGCGAAGTATCATCCGGAAACACCATATATTTT. It encodes CASSKSEVSSGNTIYF.

This chain links TRBV3-1 (or the pseudogene TRBV3-2) with TRBJ1-4; D might be TRBD1 (5 bases). V was clipped by 0 bases and J by 4 bases, with 12 bases between them. CDR1 is LGHDT, CDR2 YNNKEL, per germline (reference sequence). CDR3 length: 16 residues. The DNA for the CDR3 is TGTGCCAGCAGCCAAGAACGGGGGTTGGGTAATGAAAAACTGTTTTTT. The encoded protein is CASSQERGLGNEKLFF.

The CDR3 sequence is CASSIGAGDIYEQYF. Written as DNA, the CDR3 is TGTGCCAGTAGTATAGGGGCGGGAGATATCTACGAGCAGTACTTC. V gene TRBV19 combines with J gene TRBJ2-7, with 7 bases that match TRBD2. Trimming at V came to 1 base and at J to 3 bases, leaving 6 bases not matched to a gene. This CDR3 contains 15 residues. The V gene's germline CDR1 is LNHDA and CDR2 SQIVND (reference sequence).

The V gene is TRBV7-9, the J gene TRBJ2-1; 9 bases fit TRBD1. This CDR3 is built from 16 residues. Germline trimming cut 5 bases from V and 2 bases from J; bases unmatched to any gene: 7. The V gene's germline CDR1 is SEHNR and CDR2 FQNEAQ (reference sequence). The DNA for the CDR3 is TGTGCCAGCAGCCCGGTAGGGACAGGGACCTACAATGAGCAGTTCTTC. Residues: CASSPVGTGTYNEQFF.

The chain joins TRBV7-9 to TRBJ2-7; 9 positions match TRBD2. The V and J ends lost 2 bases and 6 bases, in that order; junction bases with no gene match: 8. The germline CDR1 and CDR2 sequences are SEHNR and FQNEAQ (reference sequence). This CDR3 is built from 15 residues. The DNA of the CDR3 is TGTGCCAGCAGCTTACGACTAGCGGAGTCTGGCGAGCAGTACTTC. Its protein product is CASSLRLAESGEQYF.

The genes are TRBV28 and TRBJ1-6; possible D gene TRBD1, 6 bases. This CDR3 is 14 amino acids long. Trimming removed 3 bases from V and 8 bases from J, with 11 bases in between. Germline V gene lookup returns CDR1 MDHEN and CDR2 SYDVKM. The CDR3 region has the DNA TGTGCCAGCAGTTTCCGGACAGCTTATTCACCCCTCCACTTT. It codes for CASSFRTAYSPLHF.

V is TRBV9 and J is TRBJ1-5; 7 bases are a match to TRBD1. V was pared by 3 bases and J by 5 bases, with 14 bases of the junction left unmatched. Germline V gene sequence: CDR1 SGDLS, CDR2 YYNGEE. The CDR3 length is 17 residues. Here the CDR3 reads CASSEGQLWAEDQPQHF. The DNA for the CDR3 is TGTGCCAGCAGCGAGGGACAGCTCTGGGCGGAGGATCAGCCCCAGCATTTT.

The gene calls are TRBV7-9 and TRBJ2-5; weak D call: TRBD2 (7 bases). With 5 bases removed from V and 1 base from J, the gap between germline ends came to 8 bases. Germline-derived CDR1 and CDR2 are SEHNR and FQNEAQ (reference sequence). The CDR3 loop spans 13 amino acids. CDR3 nucleotides: TGTGCCAGCAGCCGGGGGGCCCAAGAGACCCAGTACTTC. It yields the protein CASSRGAQETQYF.

V usage is TRBV7-9 and J usage is TRBJ2-5; D unclear. Trimming removed 6 bases from V and 1 base from J, with 15 bases in between. The CDR3 is made up of 15 amino acids. CDR1 and CDR2 from the germline V gene are SEHNR and FQNEAQ (reference sequence). DNA for the CDR3: TGTGCCAGCAGACCCCCCACAGTGACCCAAGAGACCCAGTACTTC. Its protein product is CASRPPTVTQETQYF.

This clone was observed a single time. The rearrangement uses TRBV13 and TRBJ2-3; 11 bases fit TRBD1. Trimming cost V 0 bases and J 5 bases; bases outside gene matches: 10. CDR1 PRHDT and CDR2 FYEKMQ come from the germline V gene (reference sequence). This CDR3 comprises 18 residues. CDR3 in DNA: TGTGCCAGCAGCTTAGGGAACCGGGACAGGGGGGTTGTAGATACGCAGTATTTT. Amino acids: CASSLGNRDRGVVDTQYF.

This chain uses TRBV19 with TRBJ1-3; perhaps TRBD1 as D (6 bases). Germline V gene lookup returns CDR1 LNHDA and CDR2 SQIVND (reference sequence). Between the trimmed V and J ends, which lost 10 bases and 0 bases, there was a span of 13 bases. This CDR3 has 14 amino acids. The CDR3 spells CATKGQISGNTIYF. CDR3 nucleotides: TGTGCCACCAAAGGACAGATCTCTGGAAACACCATATATTTT.

The chain's CDR3 is CASSQAGPSNQPQHF. The CDR3 DNA reads as TGTGCCAGCAGCCAAGCCGGTCCTAGCAATCAGCCCCAGCATTTT. V usage is TRBV4-2 and J usage is TRBJ1-5; D call uncertain. Germline loops: CDR1 LGHNA, CDR2 YNFKEQ. V lost 1 base to trimming and J lost 0 bases, with 7 bases between them. This CDR3 region has 15 residues.

The chain carries TRBV11-2 and TRBJ2-3, with 10 bases that match TRBD2. J was trimmed by 8 bases and V by 5 bases; bases with no gene match: 7. Germline V CDR1 and CDR2: SGHAT, FQNNGV. This CDR3 has 14 residues. The CDR3 reads CASSGERGGGTQYF. The CDR3, as DNA: TGTGCCAGCAGCGGGGAGCGGGGGGGCGGTACGCAGTATTTT.

The chain employs TRBV6-5 and TRBJ1-2, with D maybe TRBD1 (6 bases). In germline, CDR1 is MNHEY, CDR2 SVGAGI. The CDR3 contains 12 residues. The V end was cut by 6 bases, the J end by 4 bases, with 9 bases between. CDR3 in amino acids: CASRRDIYGYTF. DNA of the CDR3: TGTGCCAGCAGACGGGACATCTATGGCTACACCTTC.

The chain couples TRBV7-9 to TRBJ2-5, with TRBD2 as a possible D gene (7 bases). Deletions cut 5 bases from V and 3 bases from J, with 22 bases between. The CDR3 consists of 17 residues. From germline, CDR1 is SEHNR and CDR2 FQNEAQ (reference sequence). The CDR3 nucleotides read TGTGCCAGCAGCCCCCCGGGGGGCGGGTATGAAGAAGAGACCCAGTACTTC. Protein product: CASSPPGGGYEEETQYF.

V and J are TRBV4-1 and TRBJ1-4; 7 bases map to TRBD1. CDR1 MGHRA and CDR2 YSYEKL come from the germline V gene. V lost 4 bases to trimming and J lost 8 bases; unmatched junction nucleotides: 7. This CDR3 is built from 14 residues. The CDR3 sequence: CASSLRDRKEKLFF. In DNA form, the CDR3 reads TGCGCCAGCAGCCTCCGGGACAGAAAGGAAAAACTGTTTTTT.

The table lists this clone with a few counts. The chain recombines TRBV10-3 with TRBJ1-3; the D gene is possibly TRBD1 (5 bases). This CDR3 is 15 amino acids long. CDR1 and CDR2 (germline): ENHRY, SYGVKD. V was cut by 4 bases and J by 3 bases, with 13 bases left in between. The CDR3 nucleotides are TGTGCCATCAGTGCCTCGACAGAAAATGGAAACACCATATATTTT. Translating gives CAISASTENGNTIYF.